The 21 T cell receptor beta chains given below trace back to one sample, sequenced in a study of human T cells and chemical hapten exposure. TCRdb fed the RACE reads into MiXCR, producing one record per CDR3 protein. The sample lists about 53,000 distinct CDR3 sequences, 9.5% to 10% occurring once. Time point given: pre-sensitization, week 0. The treatment was: therapeutic diphenylcyclopropenone sensitization with weekly scalp DPC. This specimen was whole blood, taken in connection with sensitization to the hapten diphenylcyclopropenone (DPC). These receptors all stem from a man in his forties with alopecia areata. Some clones in this sample may be carry-over from other donors' samples.

Within the sample, this clonotype is medium-sized (0.01 to 0.1%). The chain uses TRBV6-5 and TRBJ2-1, with unresolved D. This CDR3 is built from 13 residues. CDR1 is MNHEY and CDR2 is SVGAGI in the germline V gene. V lost 7 bases and J 7 bases, leaving 14 bases between the germline ends. The CDR3 nucleotides are TGTGCCAGCATGGAAGGGTGGGGAAATGAGCAGTTCTTC. Translation gives CASMEGWGNEQFF.

The chain recombines TRBV7-2 with TRBJ1-2, with a weak D call TRBD1 (6 bases). Trimming removed 7 bases from V and 2 bases from J, with 14 bases in between. CDR3 length: 14 residues. Per the germline V gene, CDR1 is SGHTA and CDR2 is FQGNSA. This CDR3 is CASTQSTGNYGYTF. The CDR3 bases are TGTGCCAGCACCCAATCTACAGGGAACTATGGCTACACCTTC.

This clonotype occurred a few times. The rearrangement links TRBV2 to TRBJ1-5, with D tentatively TRBD1 (5 bases). The CDR3 covers 13 residues. Germline V gives CDR1 SNHLY, CDR2 FYNNEI. With 4 bases removed from V and 4 bases from J, the gap between germline ends came to 8 bases. CDR3 loop: CASSGTSNQPQHF. CDR3 sequence (DNA): TGTGCCAGCAGTGGGACATCTAATCAGCCCCAGCATTTT.

This chain joins TRBV5-4 and TRBJ2-2; 8 positions agree with TRBD2. Germline V gene data show CDR1 as SGHNT and CDR2 as YYREEE (reference sequence). The CDR3 is 15 amino acids. V trimming: 0 bases; J trimming: 5 bases; junction bases outside the gene matches: 3. The CDR3 DNA follows: TGTGCCAGCAGCTTGGTGGCTAGCGGGACCGGGGAGCTGTTTTTT. Residues: CASSLVASGTGELFF.

This clonotype turned up a few times. V and J are TRBV28 and TRBJ1-6; TRBD1 matches at 7 bases. The J segment lost 4 bases and the V segment lost 8 bases, leaving 2 bases of the junction unmatched. CDR1 and CDR2 (germline): MDHEN, SYDVKM. The CDR3 contains 13 residues. The CDR3 DNA is TGTGCCAGCCGGGACAGTTATAATTCACCCCTCCACTTT. As protein: CASRDSYNSPLHF.

There are many counts of this clonotype. As DNA, the CDR3 is TGTGCCAGCAGCGGCAGAGAGTATAATTCACCCCTCCACTTT. This encodes CASSGREYNSPLHF. This chain uses TRBV9 with TRBJ1-6; D gene uncertain. Germline CDR1 reads SGDLS; CDR2 reads YYNGEE. Trimming cost V 3 bases and J 4 bases, with 8 bases left between them. The CDR3 has 14 amino acids.

This clonotype was detected once. This sequence joins TRBV10-1 and TRBJ1-2; D is ambiguous. With 4 bases removed from V and 2 bases from J, the gap between germline ends came to 17 bases. CDR3 size: 16 residues. Looked up from germline, CDR1 is WNHNN and CDR2 is SYGVQD (reference sequence). The CDR3 nucleotides are TGCGCCAGCAGTGGTCAGCTCGGAGCGGGGAACTATGGCTACACCTTC. Its translation: CASSGQLGAGNYGYTF.

This clonotype was counted at least ten times. The chain links TRBV7-9 to TRBJ1-1; a weak D match, TRBD1 (5 bases). CDR1 and CDR2 from the germline V gene are SEHNR and FQNEAQ (reference sequence). Deletions cut 4 bases from V and 0 bases from J, with 15 bases between. The CDR3 is made up of 16 amino acids. The chain's CDR3 is CASSSQGGALNTEAFF. DNA for the CDR3: TGTGCCAGCAGCTCCCAAGGCGGGGCACTGAACACTGAAGCTTTCTTT.

This clonotype showed up many times. This chain joins TRBV7-2 and TRBJ2-5, with D perhaps TRBD1 (6 bases). CDR1 is SGHTA, CDR2 FQGNSA, per germline. CDR3 length: 15 amino acids. Deletions cut 1 base from V and 2 bases from J, with 11 bases between. In DNA form, the CDR3 reads TGTGCCAGCAGCTTAGGGGACACTAGTCAAGAGACCCAGTACTTC. It specifies CASSLGDTSQETQYF.

Many counts were recorded for this clonotype. The chain links TRBV11-1 to TRBJ2-7; TRBD1 matches at 7 bases. V gave up 4 bases and J gave up 2 bases; unmatched junction bases: 5. The germline gives CDR1 SGHAT, CDR2 FQDESV (reference sequence). The CDR3 runs to 14 residues. CDR3 DNA sequence: TGTGCCAGCAGCTCAAGGGGACAGACCTACGAGCAGTACTTC. Translation gives CASSSRGQTYEQYF.

This clonotype was counted only a few times. The V gene is TRBV6-2 or TRBV6-3, the J gene TRBJ2-7, with no clear D. Per germline, CDR1 MNHEY and CDR2 SVGEGT. V lost 5 bases to trimming and J lost 3 bases, with 5 bases between them. This CDR3 is built from 11 residues. CDR3 bases: TGTGCCAGCAGTCACCACTACGAGCAGTACTTC. Translation: CASSHHYEQYF.

This clonotype appeared many times. The genes are TRBV12-3 or TRBV12-4 and TRBJ2-1; D uncertain. The V end lost 3 bases, the J end lost 5 bases, and 14 bases lay between the germline ends. This CDR3 comprises 15 residues. The CDR3 nucleotides are TGTGCCAGCAGTTTCCCCGGCCGCAATAACAATGAGCAGTTCTTC. As protein: CASSFPGRNNNEQFF.

The V and J genes are TRBV11-2 and TRBJ2-2; D is unresolved. Germline CDR1 and CDR2: SGHAT and FQNNGV. This CDR3 has 13 amino acids. Trimming stripped 4 bases from V and 6 bases from J, with 9 bases between. The CDR3 coding sequence is TGTGCCAGCAGCTATGAATTATCCGGGGAGCTGTTTTTT. Its translation is CASSYELSGELFF.

This clonotype occurred many times. The chain is built from TRBV6-1 and TRBJ2-1; D might be TRBD2 (6 bases). Trimming took 10 bases from V and 5 from J, leaving 18 bases between them. The CDR3 has 14 amino acids. From germline, CDR1 is MNHNS and CDR2 SASEGT. CDR3 DNA sequence: TGTGCCACCCGACGGGACTCCCTCGACAATGAGCAGTTCTTC. Protein sequence: CATRRDSLDNEQFF.

This clonotype was observed at least ten times. The chain employs TRBV20-1 and TRBJ1-6; D is perhaps TRBD1 (5 bases). CDR1 and CDR2 (germline): DFQATT, SNEGSKA (reference sequence). V lost 3 bases and J 7 bases, leaving 19 bases between the germline ends. The CDR3 is made up of 16 amino acids. The CDR3 sequence: CSARLASRGRNSPLHF. The CDR3 bases are TGCAGTGCTAGGCTTGCCAGCCGGGGACGAAATTCACCCCTCCACTTT.

The gene calls are TRBV9 and TRBJ2-7, with 7 bases matching TRBD1. Trimming took 4 bases from V and 5 from J; bases not matched to a gene: 12. The CDR3 is 15 amino acids. The germline gives CDR1 SGDLS, CDR2 YYNGEE. The CDR3 here is CASSPRQGSIDEQYF. CDR3 DNA: TGTGCCAGCAGCCCCCGACAGGGTAGTATAGACGAGCAGTACTTC.

The V gene is TRBV7-6, the J gene TRBJ2-1, with 9 bases lining up with TRBD2. Unmatched junction bases numbered 7, after V lost 0 bases and J lost 7 bases. The CDR3 has 16 residues. Germline CDR1 SGHVS, CDR2 FNYEAQ. This chain's CDR3 is CASSLAGSGSTNEQFF. The CDR3 nucleotides are TGTGCCAGCAGCTTAGCGGGTAGCGGGAGCACGAATGAGCAGTTCTTC.

This clonotype was observed a handful of times. V gene TRBV6-2 or TRBV6-3 combines with J gene TRBJ2-5; no clear D. The CDR3 contains 11 residues. Germline V gene sequence: CDR1 MNHEY, CDR2 SVGEGT. Trimming pared 5 bases from V and 5 bases from J, leaving 6 bases between. CDR3 sequence: CASSQAETQYF. In DNA form, the CDR3 reads TGTGCCAGCAGTCAGGCGGAGACCCAGTACTTC.

The rearrangement links TRBV24-1 to TRBJ1-5; 8 bases agree with TRBD1. This CDR3 is built from 15 residues. With 5 bases clipped from V and 4 bases from J, the junction kept 6 bases outside the gene matches. Germline values: CDR1 KGHDR, CDR2 SFDVKD. The CDR3 is CATSGGQGPNQPQHF. The CDR3 nucleotides are TGTGCCACCAGTGGAGGACAGGGCCCAAATCAGCCCCAGCATTTT.

This clonotype has only a few counts. This chain connects TRBV6-5 to TRBJ2-7, with D possibly TRBD2 on 5 matching bases. The CDR3 covers 13 residues. Germline assignment: CDR1 MNHEY and CDR2 SVGAGI. The V end lost 0 bases, the J end lost 3 bases, and 6 bases lay between the germline ends. The chain's CDR3 is CASSYSGLYEQYF. For the CDR3, the DNA is TGTGCCAGCAGTTACTCTGGACTCTACGAGCAGTACTTC.

The chain employs TRBV7-6 and TRBJ1-1; no firm D call. There are 13 residues in the CDR3. V lost 1 base and J lost 5, with 8 bases in between. Germline V lookup: CDR1 SGHVS, CDR2 FNYEAQ. This chain's CDR3 is CASSLESGTEAFF. In nucleotides, the CDR3 is TGTGCCAGCAGCTTAGAAAGTGGGACTGAAGCTTTCTTT.